This entry describes one TCR beta chain. The sample is drawn from a study of T cell changes during pregnancy in multiple sclerosis. V gave up 2 bases and J gave up 9 bases, with 14 bases separating them. CDR3 length: 14 amino acids. The germline CDR1 and CDR2 sequences are SNHLY and FYNNEI. Produced via immunoSEQ multiplex PCR; TCRdb's table is partial and in-frame only. The data hold approximately 50,000 clones, with about nine tenths observed a single time. The chain is built from TRBV2 and TRBJ2-1; a weak D match, TRBD2 (5 bases). The TCR was taken from a female donor in good health, enrolled as a control in a pregnancy study. The sequenced sample was CD4+ T cells from peripheral blood mononuclear cells, obtained after pregnancy. The CDR3 sequence is CASSESIASLEQFF. As DNA, the CDR3 is TGTGCCAGCAGTGAAAGTATAGCGAGCCTTGAGCAGTTCTTC.